This TCR beta chain was sequenced during a study of blood T cell repertoires in COVID-19. Background on the study: COVID-19 samples from acute and convalescent phases originated in the United States, Italy and Spain. T cells, B-cell-depleted T cells, or PBMCs provided the cDNA or gDNA that served as material.

As originally analysed: From reference gene primer amplification, estimates of nucleated cell counts were derived. TCRdb keeps only in-frame clones here, not all; method: immunoSEQ multiplex PCR. For V, J and clone size, that table is used; D and trimming come from the DNA. The data contain over 150,000 clones, roughly four fifths of them singletons. The V and J ends lost 6 bases and 8 bases respectively, with 10 bases between them. CDR1 is MNHEY and CDR2 is SVGAGI in the germline V gene. This CDR3 spans 11 amino acids. This chain connects TRBV6-5 to TRBJ1-2, with D uncertain. This sequence originates from a human donor in a cohort sampled during active COVID-19. Sequences were obtained from peripheral blood. Written as DNA, the CDR3 is TGTGCCAGCAGATCAATGTTCGGCTACACCTTC. It codes for CASRSMFGYTF.